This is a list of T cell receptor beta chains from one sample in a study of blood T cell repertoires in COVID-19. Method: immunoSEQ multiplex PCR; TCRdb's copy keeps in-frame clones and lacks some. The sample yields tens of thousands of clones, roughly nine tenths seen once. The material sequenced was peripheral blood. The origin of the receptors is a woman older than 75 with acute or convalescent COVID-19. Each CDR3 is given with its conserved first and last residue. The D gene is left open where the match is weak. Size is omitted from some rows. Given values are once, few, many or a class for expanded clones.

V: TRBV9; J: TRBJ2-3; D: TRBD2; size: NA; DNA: TGTGCCAGCAGCCCCCGGGGGACTAGCGGGGGACATACGCAGTATTTT; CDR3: CASSPRGTSGGHTQYF
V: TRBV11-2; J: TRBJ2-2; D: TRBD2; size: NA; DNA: TGTGCCAGCAGCCTTAGCGGGGCCGGCACCGGGGAGCTGTTTTTT; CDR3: CASSLSGAGTGELFF
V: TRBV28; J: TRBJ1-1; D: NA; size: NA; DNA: TGTGCCAGCAGTTTTTGGGGTGTGGGGTATGGGGACATGAACACTGAAGCTTTCTTT; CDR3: CASSFWGVGYGDMNTEAFF
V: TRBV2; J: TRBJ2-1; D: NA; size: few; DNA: TGTGCCAGCAGTGAATATGGGGATCATACAGGCGTAGTCAATGAGCAGTTCTTC; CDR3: CASSEYGDHTGVVNEQFF
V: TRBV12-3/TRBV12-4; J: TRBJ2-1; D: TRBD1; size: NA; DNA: TGTGCCAGCAGCCCGGGACAGGTCTCTCGGCAGTTCTTC; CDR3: CASSPGQVSRQFF
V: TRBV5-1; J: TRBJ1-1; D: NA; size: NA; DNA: TGCGCCAGCAGCTTCGGAGGACGTACTGAAGCTTTCTTT; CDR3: CASSFGGRTEAFF
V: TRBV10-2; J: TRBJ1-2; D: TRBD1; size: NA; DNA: TGCGCCAGCAGCTTCGACAGGGCTGGCGGCTACACCTTC; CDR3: CASSFDRAGGYTF
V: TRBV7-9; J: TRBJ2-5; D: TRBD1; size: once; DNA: TGTGCCAGCAGCAATACAGGGGTTGGAAAAGAGACCCAGTACTTC; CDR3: CASSNTGVGKETQYF
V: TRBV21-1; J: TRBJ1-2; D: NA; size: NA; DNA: TGTGCCAGCACTCCTAGGGGCTCTAACTATGGCTACACCTTC; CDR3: CASTPRGSNYGYTF
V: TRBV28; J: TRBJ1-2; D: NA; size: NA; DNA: TGTGCCAGCACCGACGAGGGTGAGGATGGCTACACCTTC; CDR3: CASTDEGEDGYTF
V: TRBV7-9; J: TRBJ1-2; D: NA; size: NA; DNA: TGTGCCAGCAGCTCATTATCGGTGTCGGATGGCTACACCTTC; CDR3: CASSSLSVSDGYTF
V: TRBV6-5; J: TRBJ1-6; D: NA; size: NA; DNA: TGTGCCAGCAGTCGACAGTCTAATTCACCCCTCCACTTT; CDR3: CASSRQSNSPLHF
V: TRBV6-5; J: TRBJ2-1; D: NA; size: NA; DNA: TGTGCCAGCAGTACCCGAGGCGGTGAGCAGTTCTTC; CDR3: CASSTRGGEQFF
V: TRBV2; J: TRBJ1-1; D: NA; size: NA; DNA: TGTGCCAGCACGCGCGTGAACACAGGGCCATCAGGTGAAGCTTTCTTT; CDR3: CASTRVNTGPSGEAFF
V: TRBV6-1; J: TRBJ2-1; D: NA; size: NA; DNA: TGTGCCAGCAGTGAAGCAGGAGAATCCTACAATGAGCAGTTCTTC; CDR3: CASSEAGESYNEQFF
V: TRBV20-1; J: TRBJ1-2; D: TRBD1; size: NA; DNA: TGCAGTGCTAGTATGGGACAGGGTCGGTATGGCTACACCTTC; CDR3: CSASMGQGRYGYTF
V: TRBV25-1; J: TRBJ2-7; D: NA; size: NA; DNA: TGTGCCAGCAGTGCCCTTCGGGAGCAGTACTTC; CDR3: CASSALREQYF
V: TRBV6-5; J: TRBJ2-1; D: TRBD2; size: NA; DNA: TGTGCCAGCAGGGATAGCGGGGGGGCCGTAAATGAGCAGTTCTTC; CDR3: CASRDSGGAVNEQFF
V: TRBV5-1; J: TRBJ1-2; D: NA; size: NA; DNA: TGCGCCAGCAGCTTGGGGGAGCTCAACTATGGCTACACCTTC; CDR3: CASSLGELNYGYTF
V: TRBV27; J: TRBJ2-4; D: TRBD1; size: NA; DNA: TGTGCCAGCAGTTTGGACAGGGGCTCAAAGGGGAACATTCAGTACTTC; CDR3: CASSLDRGSKGNIQYF
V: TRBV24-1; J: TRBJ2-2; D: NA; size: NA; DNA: TGTGCCACCAGTGATTTGGGGGCAGGGACCGGGGAGCTGTTTTTT; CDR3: CATSDLGAGTGELFF
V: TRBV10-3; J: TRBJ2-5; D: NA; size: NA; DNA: TGTGCCATCGAACACAGAGATCCACAAGAGACCCAGTACTTC; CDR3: CAIEHRDPQETQYF
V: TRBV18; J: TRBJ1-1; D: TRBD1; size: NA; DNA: TGTGCCAGCTCATTAACAGGGGTCCCCTGGAACACTGAAGCTTTCTTT; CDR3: CASSLTGVPWNTEAFF
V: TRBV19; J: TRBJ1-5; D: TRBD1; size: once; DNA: TGTGCCAGTACCTGGGACAGGGACAGCAATCAGCCCCAGCATTTT; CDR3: CASTWDRDSNQPQHF
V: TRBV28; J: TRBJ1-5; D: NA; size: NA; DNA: TGTGCCAGCAGACTCACAGGGAATCAGCCCCAGCATTTT; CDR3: CASRLTGNQPQHF
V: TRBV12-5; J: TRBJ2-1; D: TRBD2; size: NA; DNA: TGTGCTAGTGGTTCCGGGACTAGCGGGGGGGTCAATGAGCAGTTCTTC; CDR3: CASGSGTSGGVNEQFF
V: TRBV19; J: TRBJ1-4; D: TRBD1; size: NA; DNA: TGTGCCAGTACCGGGACAGGTATTGAAAAACTGTTTTTT; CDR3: CASTGTGIEKLFF
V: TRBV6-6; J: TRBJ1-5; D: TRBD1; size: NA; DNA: TGTGCCAGCACCAGACAGGGGGCGAACAATCAGCCCCAGCATTTT; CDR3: CASTRQGANNQPQHF
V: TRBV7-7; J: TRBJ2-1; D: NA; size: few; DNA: TGTGCTAGCAGCTTAGCCGGGAGATACAATGAGCAGTTCTTC; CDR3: CASSLAGRYNEQFF
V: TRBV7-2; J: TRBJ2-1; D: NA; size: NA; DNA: TGTGCCAGCAGCCGCCGACCTAGCTCCTACAATGAGCAGTTCTTC; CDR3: CASSRRPSSYNEQFF
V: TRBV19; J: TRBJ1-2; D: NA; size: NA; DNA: TGTGCCAGTAGTATACCCCGAGGCCCTAACTATGGCTACACCTTC; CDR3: CASSIPRGPNYGYTF
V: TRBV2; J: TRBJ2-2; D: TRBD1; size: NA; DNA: TGTGCCAGCAGGGGACAGGGGGCAAACGGGGAGCTGTTTTTT; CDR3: CASRGQGANGELFF
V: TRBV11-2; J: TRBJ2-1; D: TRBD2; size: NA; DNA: TGTGCCAGCAGCTTAGATAAGCGGGGGGCCCCCAATGAGCAGTTCTTC; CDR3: CASSLDKRGAPNEQFF
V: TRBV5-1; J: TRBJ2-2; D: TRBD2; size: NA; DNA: TGCGCCAGCAAAGTACTAGCGGGGAACACCGGGGAGCTGTTTTTT; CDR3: CASKVLAGNTGELFF
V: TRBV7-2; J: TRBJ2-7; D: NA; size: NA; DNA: TGTGCCAGCAGCTTCAAGACAGGAGCAGGGTACGAGCAGTACTTC; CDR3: CASSFKTGAGYEQYF
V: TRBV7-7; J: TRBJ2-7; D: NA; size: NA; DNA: TGTGCTAGCAGCTTGAGGCAGGGGCCAAACTACGAGCAGTACTTC; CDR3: CASSLRQGPNYEQYF
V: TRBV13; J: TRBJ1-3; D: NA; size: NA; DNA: TGTGCCAGCAGCTTAGATCAGTCAAATGGAAACACCATATATTTT; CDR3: CASSLDQSNGNTIYF
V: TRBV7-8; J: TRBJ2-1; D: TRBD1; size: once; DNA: TGTGCCAGCAGCTGGAGAGACAGGGGCGCCTACAATGAGCAGTTCTTC; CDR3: CASSWRDRGAYNEQFF
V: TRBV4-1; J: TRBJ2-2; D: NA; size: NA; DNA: TGCGCCAGCAGTCCCAGGGAATGGGCCGGGGAGCTGTTTTTT; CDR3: CASSPREWAGELFF
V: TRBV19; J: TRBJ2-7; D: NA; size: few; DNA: TGTGCCAGTAGTATAGACTCCGCCTCTATAGAGCAGTACTTC; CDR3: CASSIDSASIEQYF
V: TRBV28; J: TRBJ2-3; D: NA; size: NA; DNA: TGTGCCAGCAGTTCCCCTCCGGGGGGCCTGGGAGATACGCAGTATTTT; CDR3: CASSSPPGGLGDTQYF
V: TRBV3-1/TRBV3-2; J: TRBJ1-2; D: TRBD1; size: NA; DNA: TGTGCCAGCAGCCCGCCGGGACAGGGGGGGGATGGCTACACCTTC; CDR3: CASSPPGQGGDGYTF
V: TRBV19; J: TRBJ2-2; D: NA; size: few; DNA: TGTGCCAGTAATAGTTTCACCGGGGAGCTGTTTTTT; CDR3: CASNSFTGELFF
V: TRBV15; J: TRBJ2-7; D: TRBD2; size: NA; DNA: TGTGCCACCAGCAGAGATTTCTTCCATAAGGCGGCTGGCTCTAGCGGGGGGATCGACGAGCAGTACTTC; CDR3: CATSRDFFHKAAGSSGGIDEQYF
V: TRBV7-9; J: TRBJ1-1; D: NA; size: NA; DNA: TGTGCCAGCAGCTGGAGGCCCGGGGACATGAACACTGAAGCTTTCTTT; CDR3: CASSWRPGDMNTEAFF
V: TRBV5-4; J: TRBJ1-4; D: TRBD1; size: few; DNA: TGTGCCAGCAGCGTTGGGACAGGGGTTTCGTCAAAACTGTTTTTT; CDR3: CASSVGTGVSSKLFF